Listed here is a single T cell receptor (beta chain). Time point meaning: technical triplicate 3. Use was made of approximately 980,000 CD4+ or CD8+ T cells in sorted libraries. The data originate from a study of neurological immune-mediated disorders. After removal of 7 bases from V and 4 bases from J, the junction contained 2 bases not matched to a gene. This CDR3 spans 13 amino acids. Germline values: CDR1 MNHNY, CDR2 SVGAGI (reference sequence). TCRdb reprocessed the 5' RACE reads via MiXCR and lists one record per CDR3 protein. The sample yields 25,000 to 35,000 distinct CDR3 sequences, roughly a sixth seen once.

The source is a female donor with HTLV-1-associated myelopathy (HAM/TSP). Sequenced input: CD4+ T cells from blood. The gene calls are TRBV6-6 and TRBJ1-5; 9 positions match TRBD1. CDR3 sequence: CASNGQGNQPQHF. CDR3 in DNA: TGTGCCAGCAACGGACAGGGGAATCAGCCCCAGCATTTT.